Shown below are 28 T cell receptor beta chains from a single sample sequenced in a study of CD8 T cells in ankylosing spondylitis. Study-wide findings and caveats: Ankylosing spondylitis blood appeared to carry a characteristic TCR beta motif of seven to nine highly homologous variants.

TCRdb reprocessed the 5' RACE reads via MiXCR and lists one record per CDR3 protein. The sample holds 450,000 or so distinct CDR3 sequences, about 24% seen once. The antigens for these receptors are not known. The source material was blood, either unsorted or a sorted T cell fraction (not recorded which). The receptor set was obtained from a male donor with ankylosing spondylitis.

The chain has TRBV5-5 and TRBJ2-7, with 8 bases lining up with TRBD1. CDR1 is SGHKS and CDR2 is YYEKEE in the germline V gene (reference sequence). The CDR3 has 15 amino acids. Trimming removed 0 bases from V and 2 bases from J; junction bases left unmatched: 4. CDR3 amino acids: CASSLGQGAPYEQYF. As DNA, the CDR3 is TGTGCCAGCAGCTTGGGGCAGGGGGCTCCCTACGAGCAGTACTTC.

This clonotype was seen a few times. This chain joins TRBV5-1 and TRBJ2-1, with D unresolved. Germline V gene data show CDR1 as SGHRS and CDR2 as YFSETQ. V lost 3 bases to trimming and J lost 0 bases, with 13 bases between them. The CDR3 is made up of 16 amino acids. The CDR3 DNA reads TGCGCCAGCAGCTATTCGGCCCTGAGCTCCTACAATGAGCAGTTCTTC. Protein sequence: CASSYSALSSYNEQFF.

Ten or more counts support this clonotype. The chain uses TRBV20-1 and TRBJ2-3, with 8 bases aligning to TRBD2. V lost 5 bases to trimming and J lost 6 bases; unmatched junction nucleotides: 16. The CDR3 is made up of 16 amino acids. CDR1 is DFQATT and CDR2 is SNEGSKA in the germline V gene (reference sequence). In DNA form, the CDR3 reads TGCAGTGCTCCTGACCTTGAAGCGGGGGTTCCGGATACGCAGTATTTT. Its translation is CSAPDLEAGVPDTQYF.

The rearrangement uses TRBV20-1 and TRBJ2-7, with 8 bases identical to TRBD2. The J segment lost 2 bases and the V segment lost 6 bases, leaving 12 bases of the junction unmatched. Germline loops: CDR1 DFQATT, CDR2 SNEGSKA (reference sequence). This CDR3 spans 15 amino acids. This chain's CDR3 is CSASPGLGPPYEQYF. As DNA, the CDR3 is TGCAGTGCCTCTCCGGGACTAGGTCCCCCCTACGAGCAGTACTTC.

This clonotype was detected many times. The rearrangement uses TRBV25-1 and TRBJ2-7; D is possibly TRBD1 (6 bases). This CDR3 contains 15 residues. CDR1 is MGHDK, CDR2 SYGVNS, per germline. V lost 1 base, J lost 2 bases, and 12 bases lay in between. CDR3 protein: CASSESRTETYEQYV. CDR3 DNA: TGTGCCAGCAGTGAATCTCGGACAGAGACCTACGAGCAGTACGTC.

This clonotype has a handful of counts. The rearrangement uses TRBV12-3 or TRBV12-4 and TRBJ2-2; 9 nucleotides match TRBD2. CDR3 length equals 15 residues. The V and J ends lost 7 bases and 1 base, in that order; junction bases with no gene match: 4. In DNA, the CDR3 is TGTGCCAGCAAACGACTAGCGGTGAACACCGGGGAGCTGTTTTTT. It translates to CASKRLAVNTGELFF.

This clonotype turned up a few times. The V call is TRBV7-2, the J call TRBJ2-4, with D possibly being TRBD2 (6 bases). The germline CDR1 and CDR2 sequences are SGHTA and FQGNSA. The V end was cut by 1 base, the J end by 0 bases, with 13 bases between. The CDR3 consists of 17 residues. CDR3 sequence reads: CASSLVSGVLAKNIQYF. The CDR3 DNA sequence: TGTGCCAGCAGCTTAGTGTCGGGGGTACTAGCCAAAAACATTCAGTACTTC.

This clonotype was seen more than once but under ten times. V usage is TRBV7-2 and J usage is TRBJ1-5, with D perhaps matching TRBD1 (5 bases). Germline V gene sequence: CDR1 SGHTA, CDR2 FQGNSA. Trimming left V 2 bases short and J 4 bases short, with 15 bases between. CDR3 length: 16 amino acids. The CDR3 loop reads CASSLWGGSSNQPQHF. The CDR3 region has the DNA TGTGCCAGCAGCTTATGGGGGGGGTCCTCAAATCAGCCCCAGCATTTT.

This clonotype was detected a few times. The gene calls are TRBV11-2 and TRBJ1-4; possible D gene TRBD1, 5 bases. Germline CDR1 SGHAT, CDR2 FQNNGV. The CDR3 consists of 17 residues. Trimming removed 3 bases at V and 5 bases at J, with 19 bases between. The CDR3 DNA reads TGTGCCAGCAGCTTGGGGCAGGGTGGACGCCAAAATGAAAAACTGTTTTTT. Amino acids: CASSLGQGGRQNEKLFF.

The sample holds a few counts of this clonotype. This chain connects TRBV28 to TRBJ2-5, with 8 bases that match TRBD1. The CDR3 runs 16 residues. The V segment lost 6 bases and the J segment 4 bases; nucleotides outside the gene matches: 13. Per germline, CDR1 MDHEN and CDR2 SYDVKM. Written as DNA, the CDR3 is TGTGCCAGCAGCCCTAGCACGGGACAGGATGGAGAGACCCAGTACTTC. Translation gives CASSPSTGQDGETQYF.

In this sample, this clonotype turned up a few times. The DNA for the CDR3 is TGTGCCAGCAGTTCCCTCCCGACAGGGGGGGTAACTGAAGCTTTCTTT. Translated: CASSSLPTGGVTEAFF. The chain uses TRBV2 and TRBJ1-1; 9 nucleotides match TRBD1. Germline assignment: CDR1 SNHLY and CDR2 FYNNEI. The trim removed 5 bases at V and 5 bases at J, leaving 12 bases unmatched. The CDR3 sequence is 16 residues long. The full variable domain, rest sourced from reference TRBV2 and TRBJ1-1, is EPEVTQTPSHQVTQMGQEVILRCVPISNHLYFYWYRQILGQKVEFLVSFYNNEISEKSEIFDDQFSVERPDGSNFTLKIRSTKLEDSAMYFCASSSLPTGGVTEAFFGQGTRLTVV.

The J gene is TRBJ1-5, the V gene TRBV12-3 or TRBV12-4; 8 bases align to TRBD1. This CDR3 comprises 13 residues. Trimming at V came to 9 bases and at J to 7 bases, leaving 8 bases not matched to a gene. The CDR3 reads CASRAGGAQPQHF. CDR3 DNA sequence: TGTGCCAGTAGGGCAGGGGGCGCACAGCCCCAGCATTTT.

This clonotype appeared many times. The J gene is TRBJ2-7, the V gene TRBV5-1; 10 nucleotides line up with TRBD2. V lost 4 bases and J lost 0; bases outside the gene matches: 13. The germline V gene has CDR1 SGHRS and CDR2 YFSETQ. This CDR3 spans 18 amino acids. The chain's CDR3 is CASSLSGRISPRSYEQYV. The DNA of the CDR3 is TGCGCCAGCAGCCTTAGCGGGAGGATCTCCCCGCGCTCCTACGAGCAGTACGTC.

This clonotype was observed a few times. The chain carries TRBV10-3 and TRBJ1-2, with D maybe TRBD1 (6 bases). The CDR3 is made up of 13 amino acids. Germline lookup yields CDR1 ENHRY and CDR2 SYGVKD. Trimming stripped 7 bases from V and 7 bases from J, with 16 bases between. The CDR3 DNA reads TGTGCCATCACAGCAGGGGCAGGTCGTGGCTACACCTTC. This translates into CAITAGAGRGYTF.

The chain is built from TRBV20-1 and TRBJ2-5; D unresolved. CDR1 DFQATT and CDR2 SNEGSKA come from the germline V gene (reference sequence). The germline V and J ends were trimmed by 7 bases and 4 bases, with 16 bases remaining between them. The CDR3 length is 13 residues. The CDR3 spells CSGKTLSIETQYF. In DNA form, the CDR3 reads TGCAGTGGGAAGACCCTATCGATAGAGACCCAGTACTTC.

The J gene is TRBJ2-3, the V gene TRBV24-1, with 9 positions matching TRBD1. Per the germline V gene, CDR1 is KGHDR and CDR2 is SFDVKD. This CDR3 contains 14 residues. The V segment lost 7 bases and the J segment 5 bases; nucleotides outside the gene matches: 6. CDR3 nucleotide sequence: TGTGCCACCAGACAGACAGGGGGGGGAGATACGCAGTATTTT. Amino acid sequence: CATRQTGGGDTQYF.

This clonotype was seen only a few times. The CDR3 loop reads CASSLVSGGSHEQYF. The CDR3, as DNA: TGTGCCAGCAGTTTAGTTTCCGGCGGGAGCCACGAGCAGTACTTC. This chain uses TRBV12-3 or TRBV12-4 with TRBJ2-7, with 7 bases aligning to TRBD2. The trim removed 1 base at V and 5 bases at J, leaving 8 bases unmatched. This CDR3 is 15 amino acids long.

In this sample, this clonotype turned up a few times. For the CDR3, the DNA is TGCAGTGAGCGGCTAGCCGGGGATGAGCAGTTCTTC. Its protein product is CSERLAGDEQFF. This rearrangement joins TRBV20-1 to TRBJ2-1, with a weak D call TRBD2 (5 bases). The germline V gene has CDR1 DFQATT and CDR2 SNEGSKA (reference sequence). Trimming pared 7 bases from V and 8 bases from J, leaving 15 bases between. This CDR3 is built from 12 residues.

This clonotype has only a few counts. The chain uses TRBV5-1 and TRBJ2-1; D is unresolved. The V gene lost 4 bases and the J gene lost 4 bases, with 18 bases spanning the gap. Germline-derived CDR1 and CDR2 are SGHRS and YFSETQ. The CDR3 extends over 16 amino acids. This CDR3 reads CASSNGRSLRYNEQFF. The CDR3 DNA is TGCGCCAGCAGCAACGGACGATCGTTACGATACAATGAGCAGTTCTTC.

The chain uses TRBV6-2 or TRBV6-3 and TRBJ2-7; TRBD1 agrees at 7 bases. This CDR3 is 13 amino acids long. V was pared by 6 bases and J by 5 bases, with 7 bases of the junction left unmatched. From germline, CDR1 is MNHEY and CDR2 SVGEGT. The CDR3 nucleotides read TGTGCCAGCAGACCCCGAACAGGGGACGAGCAGTACGTC. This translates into CASRPRTGDEQYV.

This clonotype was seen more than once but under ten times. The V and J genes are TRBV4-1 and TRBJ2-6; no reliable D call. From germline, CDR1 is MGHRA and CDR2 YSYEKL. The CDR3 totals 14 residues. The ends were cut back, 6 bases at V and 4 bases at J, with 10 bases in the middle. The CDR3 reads CASSNNWGANVLTF. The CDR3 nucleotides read TGCGCCAGCAGTAACAATTGGGGGGCCAACGTCCTGACTTTC.

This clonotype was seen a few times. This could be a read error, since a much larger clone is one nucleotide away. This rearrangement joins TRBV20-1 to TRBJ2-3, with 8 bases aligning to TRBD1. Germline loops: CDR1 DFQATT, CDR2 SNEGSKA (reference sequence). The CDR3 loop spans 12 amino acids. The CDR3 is CSPATGADTQYF. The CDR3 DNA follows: TGCAGCCCCGCGACAGGGGCAGATACGCAGTATTTT.

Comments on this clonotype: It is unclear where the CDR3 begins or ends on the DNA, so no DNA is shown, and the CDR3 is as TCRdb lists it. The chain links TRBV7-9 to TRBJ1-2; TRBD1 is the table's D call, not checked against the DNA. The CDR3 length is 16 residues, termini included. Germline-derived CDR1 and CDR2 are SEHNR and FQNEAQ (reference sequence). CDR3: CASSLEFDSSSGGYTF.

Written as DNA, the CDR3 is TGTGCCAGCAGCTTGGGCCCTTTGACAGATACGCAGTATTTT. Encoded protein: CASSLGPLTDTQYF. This rearrangement joins TRBV5-6 to TRBJ2-3; D is unresolved. Trimming took off 0 bases at V and 3 bases at J, with 8 bases between the two ends. This CDR3 has 14 amino acids. Germline V lookup: CDR1 SGHDT, CDR2 YYEEEE.

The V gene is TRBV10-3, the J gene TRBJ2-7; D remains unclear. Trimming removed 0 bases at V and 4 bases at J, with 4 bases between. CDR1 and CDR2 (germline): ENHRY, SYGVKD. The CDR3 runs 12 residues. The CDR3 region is CAISESVYEQYF. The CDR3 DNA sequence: TGTGCCATCAGTGAGTCGGTGTACGAGCAGTACTTC.

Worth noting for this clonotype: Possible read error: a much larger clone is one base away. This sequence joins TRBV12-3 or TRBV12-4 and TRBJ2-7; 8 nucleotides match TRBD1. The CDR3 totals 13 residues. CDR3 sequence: CTSSFSGGNEQYF. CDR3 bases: TGTACCAGCAGTTTTTCAGGGGGCAACGAGCAGTACTTC.

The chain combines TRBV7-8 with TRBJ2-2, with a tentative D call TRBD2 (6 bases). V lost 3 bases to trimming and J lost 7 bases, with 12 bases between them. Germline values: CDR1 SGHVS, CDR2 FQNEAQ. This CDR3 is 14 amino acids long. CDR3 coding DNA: TGTGCCAGCAGCTTGAGGAAGGAGGGCGGGGAGCTGTTTTTT. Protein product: CASSLRKEGGELFF.

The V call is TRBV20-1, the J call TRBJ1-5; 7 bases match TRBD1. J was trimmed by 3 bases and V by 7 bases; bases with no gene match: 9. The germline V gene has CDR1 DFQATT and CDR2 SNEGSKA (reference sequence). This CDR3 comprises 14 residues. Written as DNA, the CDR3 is TGCAGTGGAAACCGGGACAGAGACAATCAGCCCCAGCATTTT. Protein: CSGNRDRDNQPQHF.